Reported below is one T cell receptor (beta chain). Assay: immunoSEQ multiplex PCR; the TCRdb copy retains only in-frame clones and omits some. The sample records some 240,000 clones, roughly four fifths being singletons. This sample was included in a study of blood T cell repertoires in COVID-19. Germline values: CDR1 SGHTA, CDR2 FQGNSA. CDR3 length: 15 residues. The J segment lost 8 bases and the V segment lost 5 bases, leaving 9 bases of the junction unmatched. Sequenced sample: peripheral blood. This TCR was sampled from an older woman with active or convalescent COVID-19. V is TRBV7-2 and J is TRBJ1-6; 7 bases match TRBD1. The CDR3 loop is CASSPGAQGDSPLHF. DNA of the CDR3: TGTGCCAGCAGCCCTGGGGCGCAGGGGGATTCACCCCTCCACTTT.